The source of this TCR beta chain is a study of T cell repertoires in cytomegalovirus infection. Study summary: Recently identified HLA-C-restricted and well-studied HLA-B-restricted CMV epitopes were used. Indications of both CMV infection and matching HLA type were provided by public TCR beta signatures.

About this clonotype: The antigen is undetermined.

CDR1 and CDR2 from the germline V gene are MDHEN and SYDVKM. The CDR3 sequence is 17 residues long. The V segment lost 6 bases and the J segment 1 base; nucleotides outside the gene matches: 11. Study-wide results and limits: Accumulated public TCR beta family frequency recognized individuals carrying CMV together with the relevant HLA.

Using its own MiXCR run on the reads, TCRdb lists one record per CDR3 protein. This table has about 310,000 distinct CDR3 sequences, approximately 25% appearing once. The chain is built from TRBV28 and TRBJ2-3, with TRBD2 identical over 9 bases. Sequenced here: cultured PBMCs, sampled from culture after CMV antigen stimulation. The sequence was obtained from a human donor in good health (CMV status not recorded). Some clones in this sample may be carry-over from other donors' samples. CDR3 amino acids: CASSSGGRARGTDTQYF. The CDR3 DNA reads TGTGCCAGCAGCTCAGGCGGGAGGGCCCGGGGCACAGATACGCAGTATTTT.